Below are 31 T cell receptor beta chains sequenced from a single sample in a study of read filtering for tumor transcriptome and immune sequencing. Molecular barcoded adaptors covering alpha/delta and beta/gamma chains were used on approximately 400 ng RNA. Each CDR3 protein gets one entry after TCRdb re-called the reads with MiXCR. The data hold approximately 45,000 distinct CDR3 sequences, with about 20% observed a single time. Input material: a population of CD138-negative cells sorted from bone marrow. The receptors shown here come from a donor aged 40 or over with multiple myeloma.

This clonotype was recorded at least ten times. This rearrangement joins TRBV20-1 to TRBJ2-1; 9 bases are shared with TRBD2. Per germline, CDR1 DFQATT and CDR2 SNEGSKA (reference sequence). The CDR3 is made up of 15 amino acids. After removal of 0 bases from V and 6 bases from J, the junction contained 6 bases not matched to a gene. CDR3 sequence (DNA): TGCAGTGCTAGAGAACTAGCGGGCCTCTCCAATGAGCAGTTCTTC. Residues: CSARELAGLSNEQFF.

For this clonotype: With a much larger clone just one base away, this may be a read error. The chain couples TRBV28 to TRBJ1-5; D not resolved. V lost 8 bases, J lost 5 bases, and 10 bases lay in between. CDR3 size: 12 residues. Germline V gives CDR1 MDHEN, CDR2 SYDVKM. CDR3 DNA: TGTGCCAGCGGTTCGAGTTATCAGCCCCAGCATTTT. Amino acids: CASGSSYQPQHF. Looking up the rest from reference TRBV28 and TRBJ1-5 gives the full variable domain: DVKVTQSSRYLVKRTGEKVFLECVQDMDHENMFWYRQDPGLGLRLIYFSYDVKMKEKGDIPEGYSVSREKKERFSLILESASTNQTSMYLCASGSSYQPQHFGDGTRLSIL.

This clonotype was counted many times. The CDR3 protein is CASSLVVPRAGGPGELFF. The DNA for the CDR3 is TGTGCCAGCAGCTTAGTCGTCCCTCGAGCGGGAGGGCCCGGGGAGCTGTTTTTT. The V gene is TRBV7-6, the J gene TRBJ2-2, with 10 nucleotides matching TRBD2. CDR1 is SGHVS, CDR2 FNYEAQ, per germline. CDR3 length: 18 amino acids. The trim removed 1 base at V and 6 bases at J, leaving 11 bases unmatched. Drawing the rest from reference TRBV7-6 and TRBJ2-2, the complete variable domain is GAGVSQSPRYKVTKRGQDVALRCDPISGHVSLYWYRQALGQGPEFLTYFNYEAQQDKSGLPNDRFSAERPEGSISTLTIQRTEQRDSAMYRCASSLVVPRAGGPGELFFGEGSRLTVL.

There are many counts of this clonotype. The chain joins TRBV7-9 to TRBJ1-1; D gene unclear. The CDR3 spans 14 residues. Germline V gives CDR1 SEHNR, CDR2 FQNEAQ (reference sequence). V was cut by 3 bases and J by 4 bases, with 12 bases left in between. The CDR3 coding sequence is TGTGCCAGCAGCTTCCCATTGGGTGCCACTGAAGCTTTCTTT. Its translation is CASSFPLGATEAFF. Full variable domain (missing parts from reference TRBV7-9 and TRBJ1-1): DTGVSQNPRHKITKRGQNVTFRCDPISEHNRLYWYRQTLGQGPEFLTYFQNEAQLEKSRLLSDRFSAERPKGSFSTLEIQRTEQGDSAMYLCASSFPLGATEAFFGQGTRLTVV.

This clonotype was observed at least ten times. The rearrangement links TRBV28 to TRBJ2-7; TRBD1 might be the D (5 bases). Trimming shortened V by 3 bases and J by 7 bases, and 13 bases separated the two germline ends. Germline-derived CDR1 and CDR2 are MDHEN and SYDVKM. The CDR3 consists of 13 residues. CDR3 coding DNA: TGTGCCAGCAGTTTGCGGCAGGGCTGGGAGCAGTACTTC. This sequence encodes CASSLRQGWEQYF.

This clonotype has at least ten counts. The rearrangement joins TRBV6-2 or TRBV6-3 to TRBJ2-5; the match to TRBD2 covers 7 bases. Trimming at V came to 5 bases and at J to 1 base, leaving 4 bases not matched to a gene. The CDR3 consists of 14 residues. Germline V gives CDR1 MNHEY, CDR2 SVGEGT. DNA for the CDR3: TGTGCCAGCAGTCCGTGGACTAGCCAAGAGACCCAGTACTTC. It translates to CASSPWTSQETQYF.

Comment on this clonotype: A single base separates this from a much larger clone, so it may be a read error. Since the CDR3 does not end with the conserved phenylalanine or tryptophan, this likely comes from a read error. This chain links TRBV18 with TRBJ2-5, with D maybe TRBD1 (6 bases). V was shortened by 5 bases and J by 4 bases, with 14 bases between the two germline ends. Germline CDR1 KGHSH, CDR2 LQKENI. The CDR3 contains 14 residues. The CDR3 DNA follows: TGTGCCAGCTCAAGAATCCCAGGGGTAGAGACCCAGTACTTA. Translation: CASSRIPGVETQYL.

This clonotype showed up many times. Germline is not matched at one junction end, which may reflect a read error. The chain couples TRBV4-3 to TRBJ2-1, with D perhaps TRBD2 (6 bases). Germline V CDR1 and CDR2: LGHNA, YSLEER. CDR3 length: 15 amino acids. The CDR3 bases are TGTGCCAGCAGCCAAGAGGGAGGACAAAACAATGAGCAGTTCTTC. It yields the protein CASSQEGGQNNEQFF.

As to this clonotype: A much bigger clone sits one base away, suggesting this may be a read error. This sequence joins TRBV4-2 and TRBJ2-1; 7 positions agree with TRBD2. This CDR3 comprises 14 residues. Germline V gene data show CDR1 as LGHNA and CDR2 as YNFKEQ. The ends lost 3 bases at V and 5 bases at J; junction bases unmatched: 4. This CDR3 reads CASSQGGTDNEQFF. As DNA, the CDR3 is TGTGCCAGCAGCCAGGGAGGGACTGACAATGAGCAGTTCTTC.

This clonotype has ten or more counts. This chain joins TRBV20-1 and TRBJ2-3; no definite D call. The CDR3 covers 14 residues. Deletions cut 1 base from V and 0 bases from J, with 8 bases between. The germline CDR1 and CDR2 sequences are DFQATT and SNEGSKA (reference sequence). As DNA, the CDR3 is TGCAGTGCTAGAGCTGCAAAAAGCACAGATACGCAGTATTTT. Amino acid sequence: CSARAAKSTDTQYF.

J is TRBJ2-1 and V is TRBV6-1; D not resolved. The CDR3 sequence is 16 residues long. The V end was cut by 2 bases, the J end by 0 bases, with 11 bases between. Germline lookup yields CDR1 MNHNS and CDR2 SASEGT. The CDR3 region is CASSERVWRSYNEQFF. As DNA, the CDR3 is TGTGCCAGCAGTGAAAGGGTATGGCGCTCCTACAATGAGCAGTTCTTC.

This clonotype rates as medium-sized (0.01 to 0.1%). The chain is built from TRBV28 and TRBJ2-1; 10 bases align to TRBD1. This CDR3 region has 14 residues. The germline CDR1 and CDR2 sequences are MDHEN and SYDVKM. J lost 7 bases, V lost 7 bases, and 7 bases had no gene match. The CDR3 sequence is CASTRRTGGNEQFF. CDR3 coding DNA: TGTGCCAGCACGAGAAGGACAGGGGGAAATGAGCAGTTCTTC.

Details on this clonotype: This may be a read error, as it is one base from a much larger clone. This chain uses TRBV29-1 with TRBJ2-4; D perhaps matches TRBD2 (5 bases). The germline V gene encodes CDR1 SQVTM and CDR2 ANQGSEA. Deletions cut 6 bases from V and 3 bases from J, with 12 bases between. The CDR3 loop spans 13 amino acids. CDR3 nucleotide sequence: TGCAGCGTCGGGGAATTAGGCAAAAACATTCAGTACTTC. Translated, it gives CSVGELGKNIQYF.

Turning to this clonotype: This sequence may be a read error, since a much larger clone differs from it by one base. This chain connects TRBV5-1 to TRBJ2-2; no firm D call. The CDR3 is 13 residues long. V was cut by 0 bases and J by 4 bases, with 4 bases left in between. From germline, CDR1 is SGHRS and CDR2 YFSETQ. The CDR3 bases are TGCGCCAGCAGCTTGGCCCTCACCGGGGAGCTGTTTTTT. Amino acids: CASSLALTGELFF.

Ten or more counts support this clonotype. The genes are TRBV30 and TRBJ1-1; D is uncertain. Germline CDR1 GTSNPN, CDR2 SVGIG (reference sequence). The V end lost 4 bases, the J end lost 4 bases, and 10 bases lay between the germline ends. CDR3 length: 12 amino acids. CDR3 DNA: TGTGCCTGGAATCCTCTCGGCACTGAAGCTTTCTTT. As protein: CAWNPLGTEAFF. The whole variable domain, remainder taken from reference TRBV30 and TRBJ1-1, is SQTIHQWPATLVQPVGSPLSLECTVEGTSNPNLYWYRQAAGRGLQLLFYSVGIGQISSEVPQNLSASRPQDRQFILSSKKLLLSDSGFYLCAWNPLGTEAFFGQGTRLTVV.

With respect to this clonotype: With a much larger clone just one base away, this may be a read error. The rearrangement joins TRBV7-8 to TRBJ2-7, with D tentatively TRBD2 (6 bases). The CDR3 totals 14 residues. CDR1 and CDR2 (germline): SGHVS, FQNEAQ. CDR3 protein: CASSPWTLAYVQYF. The CDR3 DNA follows: TGTGCCAGCAGCCCGTGGACACTAGCCTACGTGCAGTACTTC.

This chain joins TRBV18 and TRBJ2-3; tentatively, D is TRBD1 or TRBD2 (5 bases each). The V gene's germline CDR1 is KGHSH and CDR2 LQKENI. There are 15 residues in the CDR3. The V and J ends lost 0 bases and 4 bases respectively, with 11 bases between them. CDR3: CASSPPGERADTQYF. The CDR3 DNA sequence: TGTGCCAGCTCACCACCGGGGGAGAGGGCAGATACGCAGTATTTT.

There are many counts of this clonotype. The V call is TRBV12-3 or TRBV12-4, the J call TRBJ2-1; 7 nucleotides match TRBD2. Trimming removed 8 bases from V and 9 bases from J; junction bases left unmatched: 13. This CDR3 has 14 amino acids. In nucleotides, the CDR3 is TGTGCCAGCGGTCACGCGGGAGATTTTGGTGAGCAGTTCTTC. It encodes CASGHAGDFGEQFF.

Details on this clonotype: Given a far larger clone just one base away, this is likely a sequencing read error. The rearrangement links TRBV4-2 to TRBJ2-1, with TRBD2 matching 7 bases. The germline CDR1 and CDR2 sequences are LGHNA and YNFKEQ. The CDR3 runs to 15 residues. The CDR3 sequence is CASSLQGLAYNEQFF. In nucleotides, the CDR3 is TGCGCCAGCAGCCTCCAAGGACTAGCCTACAATGAGCAGTTCTTC.

The gene calls are TRBV27 and TRBJ2-3; perhaps TRBD1 as D (6 bases). Trimming removed 0 bases from V and 6 bases from J, with 19 bases in between. The CDR3 contains 17 residues. Germline CDR1 is MNHEY and CDR2 is SMNVEV (reference sequence). The CDR3 loop is CASSLSPSRQVHDTQYF. DNA for the CDR3: TGTGCCAGCAGTTTATCCCCATCGAGACAGGTCCACGATACGCAGTATTTT.

This clonotype occurred once. This is likely an artifact of a read error, given a far larger clone one base away. This rearrangement joins TRBV7-3 to TRBJ2-1, with D hard to call. This CDR3 contains 14 residues. Germline loops: CDR1 SGHTA, CDR2 FQGTGA. CDR3 in DNA: TGTGCCTGCAGCGCCAAAGACGAATACAATGAGCAGTTCTTC. It encodes CACSAKDEYNEQFF.

This clonotype was observed many times. The chain couples TRBV12-3 or TRBV12-4 to TRBJ2-7; D may correspond to TRBD1 or TRBD2 (5 bases each). The CDR3 extends over 13 amino acids. V was trimmed by 5 bases and J by 0 bases, leaving 8 bases between them. CDR3 residues: CASSPGTSYEQYF. The CDR3 DNA reads as TGTGCCAGCAGTCCCGGGACCTCCTACGAGCAGTACTTC.

This clonotype has ten or more counts. The rearrangement uses TRBV7-8 and TRBJ2-7; 9 positions match TRBD2. The CDR3 sequence is 17 residues long. Germline CDR1 reads SGHVS; CDR2 reads FQNEAQ. Trimming at V came to 0 bases and at J to 2 bases, leaving 8 bases not matched to a gene. The DNA for the CDR3 is TGTGCCAGCAGCTTAGCGACCCTAGCGGGAACCACCTACGAGCAGTACTTC. Its translation is CASSLATLAGTTYEQYF.

This clonotype was observed at least ten times. This rearrangement joins TRBV7-9 to TRBJ2-2; TRBD2 matches at 13 bases. The CDR3 consists of 14 residues. Losses at the gene ends were 10 bases for V and 5 bases for J; bases not matched to a gene: 4. CDR1 and CDR2 from the germline V gene are SEHNR and FQNEAQ (reference sequence). CDR3: CANRLAGGTGELFF. DNA of the CDR3: TGTGCCAACCGACTAGCGGGAGGAACCGGGGAGCTGTTTTTT.

This clonotype came up many times. The CDR3 DNA sequence: TGCAGCGTTGACGCTCCCGACGAGGGGTATGGCTACACCTTC. Translated: CSVDAPDEGYGYTF. The chain uses TRBV29-1 and TRBJ1-2, with D possibly TRBD1 on 5 matching bases. This CDR3 has 14 amino acids. Trimming stripped 3 bases from V and 5 bases from J, with 16 bases between. The germline CDR1 and CDR2 sequences are SQVTM and ANQGSEA.

V usage is TRBV29-1 and J usage is TRBJ2-3; D is perhaps TRBD1 (5 bases). The germline CDR1 and CDR2 sequences are SQVTM and ANQGSEA. CDR3 size: 12 residues. Trimming removed 2 bases from V and 5 bases from J, with 8 bases in between. CDR3 sequence: CSVERGLDTQYF. CDR3 bases: TGCAGCGTTGAAAGGGGTCTAGATACGCAGTATTTT.

This clonotype was detected ten times or more. This sequence joins TRBV5-4 and TRBJ2-2; a possible D gene is TRBD1 (5 bases). CDR3 length: 16 amino acids. Trimming removed 2 bases from V and 0 bases from J, with 11 bases in between. Germline CDR1 is SGHNT and CDR2 is YYREEE (reference sequence). CDR3 nucleotides: TGTGCCAGCAGCTTATGGGGCCGATCGAACACCGGGGAGCTGTTTTTT. As protein: CASSLWGRSNTGELFF.

This clonotype appeared once. The chain uses TRBV6-2 or TRBV6-3 and TRBJ2-5; the match to TRBD2 covers 8 bases. CDR1 is MNHEY, CDR2 SVGEGT, per germline. The V gene end was trimmed by 0 bases and the J gene end by 5 bases; junction bases not matched to a gene: 8. The CDR3 extends over 16 amino acids. Here the CDR3 DNA reads TGTGCCAGCAGTTACTCCGGCGGGAGGCCCGCGGAGACCCAGTACTTC. It codes for CASSYSGGRPAETQYF.

A few counts support this clonotype. The J gene is TRBJ1-4, the V gene TRBV20-1; no definite D call. Germline V gene data show CDR1 as DFQATT and CDR2 as SNEGSKA (reference sequence). The ends were cut back, 6 bases at V and 2 bases at J, with 16 bases in the middle. This CDR3 has 15 residues. CDR3 bases: TGCAGTGCCCTCCGCGCTACCCGCACTAATGAAAAACTGTTTTTT. Its translation: CSALRATRTNEKLFF.

There are many counts of this clonotype. This chain joins TRBV23-1 and TRBJ2-5; the D is unclear. TRBV23-1 carries the ORF label, with uncertain function. Trimming shortened V by 7 bases and J by 2 bases, and 8 bases separated the two germline ends. CDR3 length equals 12 residues. CDR3 residues: CASTPVQETQYF. CDR3 sequence (DNA): TGCGCCAGCACGCCGGTACAAGAGACCCAGTACTTC.

Turning to this clonotype: A much bigger clone sits one base away, suggesting this may be a read error. The chain joins TRBV2 to TRBJ1-4; 7 nucleotides align to TRBD1. Germline CDR1 and CDR2: SNHLY and FYNNEI. This CDR3 has 13 amino acids. The CDR3 loop is CASQGTANEKPFF. The DNA of the CDR3 is TGTGCCAGCCAAGGGACAGCAAATGAAAAACCGTTTTTT.